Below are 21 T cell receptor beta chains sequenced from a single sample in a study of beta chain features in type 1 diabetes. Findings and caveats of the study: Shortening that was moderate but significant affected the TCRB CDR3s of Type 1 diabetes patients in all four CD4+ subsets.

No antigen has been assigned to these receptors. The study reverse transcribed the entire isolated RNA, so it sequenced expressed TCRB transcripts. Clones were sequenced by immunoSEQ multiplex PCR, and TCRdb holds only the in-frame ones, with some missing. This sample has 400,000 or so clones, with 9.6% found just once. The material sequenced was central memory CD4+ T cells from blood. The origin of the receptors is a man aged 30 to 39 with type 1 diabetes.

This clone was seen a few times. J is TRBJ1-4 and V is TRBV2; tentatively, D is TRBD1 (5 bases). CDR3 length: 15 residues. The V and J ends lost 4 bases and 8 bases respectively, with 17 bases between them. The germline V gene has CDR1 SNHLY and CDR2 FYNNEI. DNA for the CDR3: TGTGCCAGCAGTGTAGGAGGGGCAGACGGAGAAAAACTGTTTTTT. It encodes CASSVGGADGEKLFF. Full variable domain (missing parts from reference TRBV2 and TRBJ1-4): EPEVTQTPSHQVTQMGQEVILRCVPISNHLYFYWYRQILGQKVEFLVSFYNNEISEKSEIFDDQFSVERPDGSNFTLKIRSTKLEDSAMYFCASSVGGADGEKLFFGSGTQLSVL.

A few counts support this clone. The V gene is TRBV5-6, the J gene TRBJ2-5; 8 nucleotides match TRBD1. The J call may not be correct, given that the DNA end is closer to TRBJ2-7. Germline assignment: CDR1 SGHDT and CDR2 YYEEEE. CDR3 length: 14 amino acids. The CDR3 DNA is TGTGCCAGCAGCGACTTCAGTACAGGGGGCGAGCAGTACTTC. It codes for CASSDFSTGGEQYF.

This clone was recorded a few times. In DNA form, the CDR3 reads TGTGCCACCAGAAGACAGGGCCCCTACGAGCAGTACTTC. Translating gives CATRRQGPYEQYF. V and J are TRBV6-5 and TRBJ2-7; 7 bases map to TRBD1. CDR3 length: 13 amino acids. Unmatched junction bases numbered 8, after V lost 10 bases and J lost 2 bases. Germline V gene sequence: CDR1 MNHEY, CDR2 SVGAGI.

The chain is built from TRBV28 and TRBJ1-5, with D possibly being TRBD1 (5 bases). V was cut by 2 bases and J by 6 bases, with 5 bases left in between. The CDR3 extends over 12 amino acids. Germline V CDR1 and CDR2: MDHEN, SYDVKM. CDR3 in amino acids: CASSLRGQPQHF. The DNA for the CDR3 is TGTGCCAGCAGTTTAAGGGGTCAGCCCCAGCATTTT.

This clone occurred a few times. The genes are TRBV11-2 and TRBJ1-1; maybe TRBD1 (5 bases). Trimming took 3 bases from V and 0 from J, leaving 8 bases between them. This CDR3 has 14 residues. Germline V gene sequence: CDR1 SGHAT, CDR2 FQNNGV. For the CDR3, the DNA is TGTGCCAGCAGCTTGACAGTGGTGAACACTGAAGCTTTCTTT. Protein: CASSLTVVNTEAFF.

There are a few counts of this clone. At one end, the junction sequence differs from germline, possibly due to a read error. CDR3 region: CASSLTGEYEQYF. As DNA, the CDR3 is TGTGCTAGCAGCCTAACAGGGGAGTACGAGCAGTACTTC. This chain uses TRBV7-7 with TRBJ2-7; 7 bases line up with TRBD1. In germline, CDR1 is SSHAT, CDR2 FNYEAQ (reference sequence). CDR3 length: 13 residues.

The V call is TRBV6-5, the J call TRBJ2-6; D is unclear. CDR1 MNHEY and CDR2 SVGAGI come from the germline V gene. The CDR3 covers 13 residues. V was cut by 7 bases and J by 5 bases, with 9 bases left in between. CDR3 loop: CASITTRANVLTF. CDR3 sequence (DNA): TGTGCCAGCATTACCACTCGGGCCAACGTCCTGACTTTC.

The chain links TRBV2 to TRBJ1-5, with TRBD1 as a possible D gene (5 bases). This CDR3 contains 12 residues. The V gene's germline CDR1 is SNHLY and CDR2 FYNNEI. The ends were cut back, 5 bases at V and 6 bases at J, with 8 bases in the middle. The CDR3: CASSLQGQPQHF. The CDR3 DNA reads TGTGCCAGCAGTCTCCAGGGTCAGCCCCAGCATTTT.

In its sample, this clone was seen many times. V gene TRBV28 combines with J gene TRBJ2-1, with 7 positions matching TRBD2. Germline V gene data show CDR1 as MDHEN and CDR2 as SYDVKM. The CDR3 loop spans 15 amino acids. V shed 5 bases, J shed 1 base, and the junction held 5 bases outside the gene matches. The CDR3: CASSRPAGSYNEQFF. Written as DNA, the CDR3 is TGTGCCAGCAGTCGCCCAGCGGGGTCCTACAATGAGCAGTTCTTC.

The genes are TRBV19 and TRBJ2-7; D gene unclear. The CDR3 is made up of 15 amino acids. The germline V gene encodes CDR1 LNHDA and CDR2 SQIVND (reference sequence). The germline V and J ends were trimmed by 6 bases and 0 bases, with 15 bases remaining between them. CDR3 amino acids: CASSEVSTLSYEQYF. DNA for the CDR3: TGTGCCAGTAGCGAGGTGTCCACCCTCTCCTACGAGCAGTACTTC.

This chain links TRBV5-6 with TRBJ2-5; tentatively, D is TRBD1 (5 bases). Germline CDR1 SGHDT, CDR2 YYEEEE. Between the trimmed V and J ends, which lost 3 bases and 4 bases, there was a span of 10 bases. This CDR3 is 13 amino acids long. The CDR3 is CASSWKGVETQYF. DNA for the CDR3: TGTGCCAGCAGCTGGAAAGGGGTAGAGACCCAGTACTTC.

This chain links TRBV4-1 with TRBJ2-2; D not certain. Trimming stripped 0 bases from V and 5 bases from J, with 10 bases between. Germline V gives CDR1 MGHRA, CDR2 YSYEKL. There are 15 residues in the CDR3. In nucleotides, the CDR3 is TGCGCCAGCAGCCAAGATGGTAAAGGGACCGGGGAGCTGTTTTTT. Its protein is CASSQDGKGTGELFF.

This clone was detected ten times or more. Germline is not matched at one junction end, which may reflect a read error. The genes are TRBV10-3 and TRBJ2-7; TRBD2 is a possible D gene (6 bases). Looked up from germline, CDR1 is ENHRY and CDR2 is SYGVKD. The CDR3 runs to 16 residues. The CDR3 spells CAIRPGDGKPSHEQYF. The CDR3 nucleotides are TGTGCCATCAGGCCGGGGGACGGTAAACCCTCCCACGAGCAGTACTTC.

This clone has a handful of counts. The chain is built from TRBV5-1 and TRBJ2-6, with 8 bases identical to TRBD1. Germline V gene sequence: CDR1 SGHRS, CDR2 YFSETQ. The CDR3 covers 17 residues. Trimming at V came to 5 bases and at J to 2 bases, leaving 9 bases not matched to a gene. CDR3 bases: TGCGCCAGCAGGATCGGGACAGGCGTAGCTGGGGCCAACGTCCTGACTTTC. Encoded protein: CASRIGTGVAGANVLTF.

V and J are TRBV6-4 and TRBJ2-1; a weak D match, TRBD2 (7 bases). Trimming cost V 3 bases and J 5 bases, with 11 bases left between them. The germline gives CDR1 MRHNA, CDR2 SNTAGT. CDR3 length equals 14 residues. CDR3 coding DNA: TGTGCCAGCAGTGATACAGGGAGGGACAATGAGCAGTTCTTC. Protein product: CASSDTGRDNEQFF.

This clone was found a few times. The chain's CDR3 is CASSFDSQGAVKYF. The CDR3 DNA sequence: TGTGCCAGCAGCTTCGACAGTCAGGGGGCGGTTAAGTACTTC. This chain joins TRBV7-2 and TRBJ2-7; 8 bases agree with TRBD1. CDR3 length equals 14 residues. Germline CDR1 reads SGHTA; CDR2 reads FQGNSA. V lost 3 bases, J lost 11 bases, and 12 bases stayed unmatched.

The CDR3 region has the DNA TGTGCCAGCAGCTTGAGTTATCAGGGCAGTACTGAAGCTTTCTTT. Residues: CASSLSYQGSTEAFF. V and J are TRBV5-4 and TRBJ1-1; D may be TRBD1 (5 bases). Trimming removed 1 base at V and 5 bases at J, with 15 bases between. CDR1 and CDR2 (germline): SGHNT, YYREEE (reference sequence). This CDR3 spans 15 amino acids.

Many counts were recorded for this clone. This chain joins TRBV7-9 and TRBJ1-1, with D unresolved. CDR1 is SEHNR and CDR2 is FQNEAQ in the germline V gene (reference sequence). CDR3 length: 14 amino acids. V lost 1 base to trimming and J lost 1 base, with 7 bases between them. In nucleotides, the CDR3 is TGTGCCAGCAGCTTAGGCTTCTCGAACACTGAAGCTTTCTTT. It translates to CASSLGFSNTEAFF.

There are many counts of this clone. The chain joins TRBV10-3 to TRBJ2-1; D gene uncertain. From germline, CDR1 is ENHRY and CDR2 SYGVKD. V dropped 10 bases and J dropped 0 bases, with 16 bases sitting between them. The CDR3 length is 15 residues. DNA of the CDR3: TGTGCCAGCACACCCGGTGGATCCTCCTACAATGAGCAGTTCTTC. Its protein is CASTPGGSSYNEQFF.

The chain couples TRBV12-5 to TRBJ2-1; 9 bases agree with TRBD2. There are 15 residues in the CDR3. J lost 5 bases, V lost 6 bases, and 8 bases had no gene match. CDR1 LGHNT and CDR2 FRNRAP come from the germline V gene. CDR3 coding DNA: TGTGCTAGTGGAATTTCGACTAGCGGCCACAATGAGCAGTTCTTC. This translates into CASGISTSGHNEQFF.

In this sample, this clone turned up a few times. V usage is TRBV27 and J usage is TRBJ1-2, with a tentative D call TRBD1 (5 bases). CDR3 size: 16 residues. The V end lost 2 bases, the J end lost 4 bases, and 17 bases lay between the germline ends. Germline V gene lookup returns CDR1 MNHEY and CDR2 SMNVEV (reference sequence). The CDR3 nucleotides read TGTGCCAGCAGTTTACGGATGCCTTTAGGGGCCTATGGCTACACCTTC. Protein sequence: CASSLRMPLGAYGYTF.